This T cell receptor beta chain was obtained from a study of cytotoxic CD8 clonotypes in ibrutinib-treated CLL. In this sample, this clone turned up once. This CDR3 is 14 amino acids long. The germline gives CDR1 SEHNR, CDR2 FQNEAQ (reference sequence). V lost 2 bases and J lost 6, with 11 bases in between. Assay: immunoSEQ multiplex PCR; the TCRdb copy retains only in-frame clones and omits some. The profile shows approximately 340,000 clones, about 64% of them singletons. This clonotype originated in a human donor with chronic lymphocytic leukemia. The chain recombines TRBV7-9 with TRBJ2-1; no clear D. The source was PBMCs, collected after 36 months of ibrutinib treatment. CDR3 bases: TGTGCCAGCAGCTTACCAGAGTTTAGCAATGAGCAGTTCTTC. Translation: CASSLPEFSNEQFF.